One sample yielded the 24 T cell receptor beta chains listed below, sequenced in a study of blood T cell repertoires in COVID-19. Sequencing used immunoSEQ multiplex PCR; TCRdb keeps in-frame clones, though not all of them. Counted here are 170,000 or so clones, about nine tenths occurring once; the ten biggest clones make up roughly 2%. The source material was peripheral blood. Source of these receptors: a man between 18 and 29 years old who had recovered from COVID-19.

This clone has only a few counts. The CDR3 region is CASSRSSGSVAYEQYF. CDR3 nucleotides: TGTGCCAGCAGTAGGTCTAGCGGGAGTGTGGCCTACGAGCAGTACTTC. The chain uses TRBV27 and TRBJ2-7, with TRBD2 matching 10 bases. CDR3 length: 16 amino acids. J was trimmed by 2 bases and V by 5 bases; bases with no gene match: 9. The germline CDR1 and CDR2 sequences are MNHEY and SMNVEV (reference sequence).

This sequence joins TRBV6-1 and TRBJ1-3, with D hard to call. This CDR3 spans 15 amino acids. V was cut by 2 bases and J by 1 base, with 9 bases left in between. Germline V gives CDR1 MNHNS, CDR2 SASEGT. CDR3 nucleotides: TGTGCCAGCAGTGAAAGGAGGGCTTCTGGAAACACCATATATTTT. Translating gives CASSERRASGNTIYF.

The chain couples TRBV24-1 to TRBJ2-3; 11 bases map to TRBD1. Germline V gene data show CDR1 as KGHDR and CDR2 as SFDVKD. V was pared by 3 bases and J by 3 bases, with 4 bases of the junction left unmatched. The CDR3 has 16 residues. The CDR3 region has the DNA TGTGCCACCAGTGATGGGGGACAGGGGGGGACAGATACGCAGTATTTT. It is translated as CATSDGGQGGTDTQYF.

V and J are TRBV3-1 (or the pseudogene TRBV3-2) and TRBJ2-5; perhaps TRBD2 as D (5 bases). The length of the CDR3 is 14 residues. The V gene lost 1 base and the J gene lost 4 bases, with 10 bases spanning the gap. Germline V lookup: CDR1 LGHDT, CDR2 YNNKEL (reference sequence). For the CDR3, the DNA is TGTGCCAGCAGCCAAGCCCACCGGGGAGAGACCCAGTACTTC. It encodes CASSQAHRGETQYF.

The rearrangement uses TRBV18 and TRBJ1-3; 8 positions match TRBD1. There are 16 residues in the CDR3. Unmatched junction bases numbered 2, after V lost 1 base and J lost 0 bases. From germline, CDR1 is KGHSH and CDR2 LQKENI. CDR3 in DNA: TGTGCCAGCTCACCACTCGACAGGGGCTCTGGAAACACCATATATTTT. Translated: CASSPLDRGSGNTIYF.

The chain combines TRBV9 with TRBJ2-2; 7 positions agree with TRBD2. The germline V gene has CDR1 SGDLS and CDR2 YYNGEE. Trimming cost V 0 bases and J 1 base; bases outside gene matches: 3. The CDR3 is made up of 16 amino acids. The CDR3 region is CASSVAPSGNTGELFF. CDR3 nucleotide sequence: TGTGCCAGCAGCGTAGCGCCTAGCGGGAACACCGGGGAGCTGTTTTTT.

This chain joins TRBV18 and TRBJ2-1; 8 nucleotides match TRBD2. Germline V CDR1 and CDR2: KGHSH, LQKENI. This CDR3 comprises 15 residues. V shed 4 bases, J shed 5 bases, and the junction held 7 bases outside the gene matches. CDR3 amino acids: CASSLSGSVNNEQFF. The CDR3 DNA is TGTGCCAGCTCACTCAGCGGGAGTGTCAACAATGAGCAGTTCTTC.

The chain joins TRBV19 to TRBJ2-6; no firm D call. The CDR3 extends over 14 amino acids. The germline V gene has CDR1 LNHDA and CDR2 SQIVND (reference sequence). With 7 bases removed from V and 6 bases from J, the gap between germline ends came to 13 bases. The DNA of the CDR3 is TGTGCCAGTAACACCCAAAACGAGGCCAACGTCCTGACTTTC. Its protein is CASNTQNEANVLTF.

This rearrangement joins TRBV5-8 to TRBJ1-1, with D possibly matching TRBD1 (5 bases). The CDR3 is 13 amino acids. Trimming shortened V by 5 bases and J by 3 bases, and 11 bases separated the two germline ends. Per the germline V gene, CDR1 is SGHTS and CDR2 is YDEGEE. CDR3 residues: CASRLDRDTEAFF. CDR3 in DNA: TGTGCCAGCAGACTCGACAGAGACACTGAAGCTTTCTTT.

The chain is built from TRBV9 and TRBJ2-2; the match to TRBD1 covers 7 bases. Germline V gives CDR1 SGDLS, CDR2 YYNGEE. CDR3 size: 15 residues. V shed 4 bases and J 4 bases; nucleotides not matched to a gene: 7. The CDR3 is CASSPKDRATGELFF. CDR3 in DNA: TGTGCCAGCAGCCCAAAAGACAGGGCCACCGGGGAGCTGTTTTTT.

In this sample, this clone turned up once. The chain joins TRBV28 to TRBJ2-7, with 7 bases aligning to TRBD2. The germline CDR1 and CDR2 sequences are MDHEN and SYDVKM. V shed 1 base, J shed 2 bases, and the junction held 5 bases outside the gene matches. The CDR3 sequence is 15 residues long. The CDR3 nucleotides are TGTGCCAGCAGTTTATCCCCGACTAGCCCCTACGAGCAGTACTTC. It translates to CASSLSPTSPYEQYF. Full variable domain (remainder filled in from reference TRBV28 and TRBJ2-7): DVKVTQSSRYLVKRTGEKVFLECVQDMDHENMFWYRQDPGLGLRLIYFSYDVKMKEKGDIPEGYSVSREKKERFSLILESASTNQTSMYLCASSLSPTSPYEQYFGPGTRLTVT.

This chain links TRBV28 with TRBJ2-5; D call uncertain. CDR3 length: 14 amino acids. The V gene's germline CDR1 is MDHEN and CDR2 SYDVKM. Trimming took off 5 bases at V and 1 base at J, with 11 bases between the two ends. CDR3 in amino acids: CASSRNSLQETQYF. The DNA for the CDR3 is TGTGCCAGCAGTAGGAACAGTCTCCAAGAGACCCAGTACTTC.

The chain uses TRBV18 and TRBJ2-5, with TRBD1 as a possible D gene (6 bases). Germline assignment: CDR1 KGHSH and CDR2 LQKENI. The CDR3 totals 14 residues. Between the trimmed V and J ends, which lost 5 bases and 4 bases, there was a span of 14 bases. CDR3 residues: CASSSIKGVETQYF. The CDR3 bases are TGTGCCAGCTCATCTATTAAGGGGGTAGAGACCCAGTACTTC.

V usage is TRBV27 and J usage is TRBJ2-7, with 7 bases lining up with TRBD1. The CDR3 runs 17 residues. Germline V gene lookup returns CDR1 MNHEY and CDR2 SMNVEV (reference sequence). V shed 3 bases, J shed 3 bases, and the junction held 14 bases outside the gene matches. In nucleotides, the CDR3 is TGTGCCAGCAGTTTTTACGGCTTTCCGGGACAGATCTACGAGCAGTACTTC. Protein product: CASSFYGFPGQIYEQYF.

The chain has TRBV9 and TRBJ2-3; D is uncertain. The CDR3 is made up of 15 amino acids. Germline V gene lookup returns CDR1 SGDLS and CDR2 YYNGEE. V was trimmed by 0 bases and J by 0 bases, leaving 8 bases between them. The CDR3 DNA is TGTGCCAGCAGCGTAGCCTCCCTCAGCACAGATACGCAGTATTTT. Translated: CASSVASLSTDTQYF.

In nucleotides, the CDR3 is TGTGCCAGCAGCTACGGGGCTAATCCCAAAAATGAGCAGTTCTTC. This sequence encodes CASSYGANPKNEQFF. The chain carries TRBV6-5 and TRBJ2-1; D is tentatively TRBD1 or TRBD2 (5 bases each). CDR1 is MNHEY and CDR2 is SVGAGI in the germline V gene. V was pared by 6 bases and J by 7 bases, with 19 bases between. The CDR3 sequence is 15 residues long.

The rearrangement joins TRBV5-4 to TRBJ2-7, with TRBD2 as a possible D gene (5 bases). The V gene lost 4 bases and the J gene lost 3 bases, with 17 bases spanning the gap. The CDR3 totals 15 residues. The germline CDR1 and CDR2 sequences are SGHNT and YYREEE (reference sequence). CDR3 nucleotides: TGTGCCAGCAGCCCGTCTGAGGGCCATTTCTACGAGCAGTACTTC. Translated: CASSPSEGHFYEQYF.

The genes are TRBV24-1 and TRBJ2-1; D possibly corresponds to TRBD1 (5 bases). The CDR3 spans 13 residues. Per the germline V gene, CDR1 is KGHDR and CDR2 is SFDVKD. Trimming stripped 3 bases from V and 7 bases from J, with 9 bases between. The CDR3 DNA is TGTGCCACCAGTGATCCAAGGGGAAATGAGCAGTTCTTC. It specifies CATSDPRGNEQFF.

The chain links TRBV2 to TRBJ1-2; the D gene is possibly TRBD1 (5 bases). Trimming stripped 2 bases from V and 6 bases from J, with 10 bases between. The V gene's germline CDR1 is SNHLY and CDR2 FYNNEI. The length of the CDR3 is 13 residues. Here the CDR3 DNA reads TGTGCCAGCAGTGAAAGGGGTATCGATGGCTACACCTTC. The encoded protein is CASSERGIDGYTF.

CDR3 protein: CATQGGGTEAFF. The CDR3 nucleotides read TGTGCCACACAGGGTGGAGGCACTGAAGCTTTCTTT. This chain joins TRBV10-3 and TRBJ1-1; a possible D gene is TRBD1 (6 bases). Per germline, CDR1 ENHRY and CDR2 SYGVKD. The V gene lost 10 bases and the J gene lost 4 bases, with 13 bases spanning the gap. This CDR3 comprises 12 residues.

CDR3 residues: CASSFPGTGRTGELFF. The CDR3 DNA reads TGTGCCAGCAGCTTCCCCGGGACAGGGAGGACCGGGGAGCTGTTTTTT. This sequence joins TRBV5-6 and TRBJ2-2, with 9 nucleotides matching TRBD1. CDR3 length: 16 residues. The V gene end was trimmed by 2 bases and the J gene end by 5 bases; junction bases not matched to a gene: 7. The germline V gene has CDR1 SGHDT and CDR2 YYEEEE.

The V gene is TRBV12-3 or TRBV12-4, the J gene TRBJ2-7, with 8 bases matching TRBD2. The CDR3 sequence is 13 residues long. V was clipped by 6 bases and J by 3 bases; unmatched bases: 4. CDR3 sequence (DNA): TGTGCCAGCAGGCCCGGGACTAGCTACGAGCAGTACTTC. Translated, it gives CASRPGTSYEQYF.

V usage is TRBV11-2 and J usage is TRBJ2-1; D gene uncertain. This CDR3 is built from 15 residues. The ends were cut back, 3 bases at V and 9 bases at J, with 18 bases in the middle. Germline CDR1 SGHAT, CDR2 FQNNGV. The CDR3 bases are TGTGCCAGCAGCTTCACAAGCGAGGTGGTCGGTGAGCAGTTCTTC. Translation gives CASSFTSEVVGEQFF.

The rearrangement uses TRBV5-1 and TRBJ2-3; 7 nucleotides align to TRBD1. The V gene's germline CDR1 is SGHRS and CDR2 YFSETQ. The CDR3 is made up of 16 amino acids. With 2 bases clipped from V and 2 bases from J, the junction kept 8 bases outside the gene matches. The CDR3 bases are TGCGCCAGCAGCTTACAGGGGCCGACGCCCACAGATACGCAGTATTTT. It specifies CASSLQGPTPTDTQYF.